The present T cell receptor beta chain was sequenced within a study of T cell changes during pregnancy in multiple sclerosis. This CDR3 spans 17 amino acids. CDR1 is SGHAT and CDR2 is FQNNGV in the germline V gene. Trimming cost V 3 bases and J 1 base, with 15 bases left between them. Profiled with immunoSEQ multiplex PCR; TCRdb holds only in-frame clones, not every one. The sample includes tens of thousands of clones, 91% of them seen just once. Sample: CD4+ T cells from peripheral blood mononuclear cells, taken after pregnancy. This sequence joins TRBV11-2 and TRBJ2-2, with D possibly being TRBD2 (6 bases). This clonotype was obtained from a female donor in good health, enrolled as a control in a pregnancy study. CDR3 DNA: TGTGCCAGCAGCTTCCGGGACTCCTCCTTGAACACCGGGGAGCTGTTTTTT. Residues: CASSFRDSSLNTGELFF.